This TCR beta chain was captured by sequencing in a study of T cells in localized non-small cell lung cancer. General observations from the study: Sequencing covered just one tumor region, so heterogeneity cannot be ruled out. In adjacent lung appeared a median around 56 of the top 100 tumor clones.

The method was immunoSEQ multiplex PCR; TCRdb's version includes in-frame clones alone and lacks a portion of them. This table has over 50,000 clones, 85% to 90% appearing once. Note on this clone: Its target is not known. One junction end does not reproduce the germline sequence, and a read error may be involved.

Germline values: CDR1 SEHNR, CDR2 FQNEAQ (reference sequence). This CDR3 is 17 amino acids long. The sequence derives from a woman aged 35 to 75 with stage I lung adenocarcinoma. The rearrangement uses TRBV7-9 and TRBJ2-7; a weak D match, TRBD2 (5 bases). The sequences come from peripheral blood, collected before any cancer treatment. This CDR3 is CASSTYAYTGENYGQYF. The DNA for the CDR3 is TGTGCCAGCAGCACCTACGCCTACACCGGGGAGAATTACGGGCAGTACTTC.